These 6 T cell receptor beta chains came from one sample sequenced in a study of monozygotic twins with inflammatory bowel disease. Reanalyzing the 5' RACE reads, TCRdb keeps one entry per CDR3 protein, without DNA. This sample lists approximately 150,000 distinct CDR3 sequences; its ten largest clones have around 2.5%. The sequenced sample was blood. These receptors were obtained from a human donor with ulcerative colitis or Crohn's disease, or a healthy co-twin of an affected twin (not recorded which).

The rearrangement joins TRBV20-1 to TRBJ2-2; with no DNA, the TCRdb D assignment of TRBD2 cannot be verified. Germline CDR1 is DFQATT and CDR2 is SNEGSKA (reference sequence). This CDR3 has 17 residues. The CDR3 reads CSARDQRTSSNTGELFF.

The chain recombines TRBV10-3 with TRBJ2-5; TCRdb outputs TRBD1, but without DNA this stays unchecked. CDR3 length: 14 amino acids. Germline V gene sequence: CDR1 ENHRY, CDR2 SYGVKD. CDR3 residues: CAISWTAIQETQYF.

The chain carries TRBV7-2 and TRBJ2-5; lacking DNA, the TRBD2 call made by TCRdb goes unchecked. The CDR3 length is 15 residues. Germline V gene data show CDR1 as SGHTA and CDR2 as FQGNSA. CDR3 in amino acids: CASSLDTSVRETQYF.

The chain combines TRBV19 with TRBJ1-1; the TCRdb D gene call, TRBD1, has no DNA to confirm it. Germline CDR1 is LNHDA and CDR2 is SQIVND (reference sequence). The CDR3 contains 21 residues. The CDR3 sequence: CASSIPPWAGETAGKIGEAFF.

The chain couples TRBV20-1 to TRBJ1-5. The CDR3 is 13 residues long. The germline V gene encodes CDR1 DFQATT and CDR2 SNEGSKA (reference sequence). The CDR3 region is CSARGFFGQPQHF.

This chain uses TRBV7-2 with TRBJ1-4; TCRdb calls TRBD1, which cannot be checked without DNA. Germline V gene sequence: CDR1 SGHTA, CDR2 FQGNSA. The CDR3 covers 17 residues. The chain's CDR3 is CASSARGTGLPNEKLFF.